This T cell receptor beta chain is drawn from a study of blood T cell repertoires in COVID-19. Study-level background: T cells, B-cell-depleted T cells, or PBMCs provided the cDNA or gDNA that served as material.

Living in about two dozen US areas, the participants were between roughly 18 and 90 years of age. Participants' reported clinical history set cohort assignment. Germline CDR1 is MNHEY and CDR2 is SMNVEV (reference sequence). This CDR3 is 14 amino acids long. V was clipped by 6 bases and J by 2 bases, with 13 bases between them. Original data processing: The assay estimated nucleated cells by amplifying reference gene primers. Clones were read by immunoSEQ multiplex PCR, and TCRdb kept only the in-frame ones, dropping some. The V and J calls and clone size were taken over from that table, and D and trimming were inferred from the DNA. The sample holds about 150,000 clones; around four fifths are singletons and the top ten take 6.2%.

The receptor was derived from a woman between 35 and 50 years old who had recovered from COVID-19. The sequenced sample consisted of PBMCs or T cells enriched from blood (not recorded which). The chain recombines TRBV27 with TRBJ2-5; unclear D gene. The CDR3 coding sequence is TGTGCCAGCAGCTCCCTGGGCCAACAAGAGACCCAGTACTTC. Translated, it gives CASSSLGQQETQYF.